These T cell receptor beta chains were read from a single sample in a study of a mutant IDH1 vaccine in newly diagnosed glioma. This table comes from immunoSEQ multiplex PCR, and its TCRdb copy is limited to in-frame clones, with some not included. In the table there are under 90,000 clones, around 74% of which are singletons. Here the sequenced sample was PBMCs, taken from a glioma patient treated with radiotherapy, temozolomide or both. The receptors here all came from a man between 45 and 60 years old with glioma. The CDR3 runs from the conserved cysteine through the conserved F or W. The order of the fields is J gene, clone size, D gene, V gene, CDR3 protein, CDR3 DNA. A D gene is named only where the DNA matches it firmly. Some rows mark clone size as missing; the rest say once, few, many or name a class of expanded clone.

TRBJ1-6 | few | - | TRBV9 | CASSVGNRPNSPLHF | TGTGCCAGCAGCGTAGGGAACAGACCTAATTCACCCCTCCACTTT
TRBJ1-1 | - | - | TRBV7-7 | CASSLSENTEAFF | TGTGCTAGCAGCTTAAGTGAAAACACTGAAGCTTTCTTT
TRBJ2-7 | - | TRBD1 | TRBV6-6 | CASSYSDRDTEQYF | TGTGCCAGCAGTTACTCCGACAGGGATACCGAGCAGTACTTC
TRBJ1-1 | few | - | TRBV14 | CASSPDGFEAFF | TGTGCCAGCAGCCCGGACGGCTTTGAAGCTTTCTTT
TRBJ1-2 | few | - | TRBV11-2 | CASSLEGSSNYGYTF | TGTGCCAGCAGCTTGGAGGGGAGTTCGAACTATGGCTACACCTTC
TRBJ1-1 | - | - | TRBV2 | CASRMNTEAFF | TGTGCCAGCAGAATGAACACTGAAGCTTTCTTT
TRBJ1-2 | - | - | TRBV20-1 | CSARDNNVYTF | TGCAGTGCTAGAGATAACAACGTCTACACCTTC
TRBJ2-7 | - | TRBD1 | TRBV5-1 | CASRLDRVYEQYF | TGCGCCAGCCGTTTAGACAGGGTCTACGAGCAGTACTTC
TRBJ2-1 | - | TRBD1 | TRBV6-5 | CASSTDRGDEQFF | TGTGCCAGCAGTACGGACAGGGGAGATGAGCAGTTCTTC
TRBJ2-2 | - | - | TRBV27 | CASSLSWGNTGELFF | TGTGCCAGCAGTCTCTCATGGGGGAACACCGGGGAGCTGTTTTTT
TRBJ2-1 | - | TRBD2 | TRBV27 | CASCLRGGVDNEQFF | TGTGCCAGCTGCCTCCGGGGGGGGGTCGACAATGAGCAGTTCTTC
TRBJ2-3 | - | TRBD1 | TRBV5-8 | CASSYLRGRGPDTQYF | TGTGCCAGCAGCTACCTCCGGGGCAGGGGGCCAGATACGCAGTATTTT
TRBJ1-5 | - | - | TRBV19 | CASSKGDYSNQPQHF | TGTGCCAGTAGTAAGGGAGATTATAGCAATCAGCCCCAGCATTTT
TRBJ2-5 | - | - | TRBV6-5 | CASSSGNRGTQYF | TGTGCCAGCAGTTCGGGAAACCGGGGGACCCAGTACTTC
TRBJ1-5 | - | - | TRBV6-5 | CASRGRYSNQPQHF | TGTGCCAGCAGGGGACGGTATAGCAATCAGCCCCAGCATTTT
TRBJ1-2 | few | - | TRBV7-9 | CASSQTAGGDNYGYTF | TGTGCCAGCAGCCAGACGGCTGGTGGGGATAACTATGGCTACACCTTC
TRBJ2-2 | few | - | TRBV20-1 | CSARRAGELFF | TGCAGTGCGCGGCGGGCCGGGGAGCTGTTTTTT
TRBJ2-5 | few | TRBD1 | TRBV27 | CASSHWGQGGETQYF | TGTGCCAGCAGTCATTGGGGACAGGGTGGCGAGACCCAGTACTTC
TRBJ1-5 | - | - | TRBV6-5 | CASSPTRGGNQPQHF | TGTGCCAGCAGTCCAACAAGGGGGGGCAATCAGCCCCAGCATTTT
TRBJ2-1 | once | TRBD2 | TRBV30 | CAWSISGGLPEQFF | TGTGCCTGGAGTATAAGCGGGGGGTTGCCGGAGCAGTTCTTC
TRBJ2-2 | - | - | TRBV7-2 | CASSLGSGWGNTGELFF | TGTGCCAGCAGCTTAGGATCAGGCTGGGGGAACACCGGGGAGCTGTTTTTT
TRBJ1-5 | once | - | TRBV19 | CASSGSGNQPQHF | TGTGCCAGTAGTGGGTCGGGCAATCAGCCCCAGCATTTT
TRBJ1-1 | - | - | TRBV12-5 | CASGPGQLNTEAFF | TGTGCTAGTGGTCCCGGACAGCTGAACACTGAAGCTTTCTTT
TRBJ2-7 | - | TRBD1 | TRBV28 | CASSFRTGTYEQYF | TGTGCCAGCAGTTTTAGGACAGGAACCTACGAGCAGTACTTC
TRBJ2-6 | - | - | TRBV7-9 | CASSLMGANVLTF | TGTGCCAGCAGCTTAATGGGGGCCAACGTCCTGACTTTC
TRBJ1-2 | - | - | TRBV2 | CASSGDEREGYTF | TGTGCCAGCAGTGGGGACGAACGTGAGGGCTACACCTTC
TRBJ2-4 | few | TRBD2 | TRBV14 | CASSPAGQRNIQYF | TGTGCCAGCAGCCCAGCGGGGCAGAGAAACATTCAGTACTTC
TRBJ1-1 | few | - | TRBV27 | CASRPRRVNTEAFF | TGTGCCAGCAGACCTAGAAGGGTGAACACTGAAGCTTTCTTT
TRBJ1-5 | few | - | TRBV14 | CASSQGLRQPQHF | TGTGCCAGCAGCCAAGGGCTACGTCAGCCCCAGCATTTT
TRBJ1-1 | - | TRBD1 | TRBV7-2 | CASSPRTGGTEAFF | TGTGCCAGCAGCCCAAGGACAGGGGGCACTGAAGCTTTCTTT
TRBJ1-1 | - | TRBD1 | TRBV5-1 | CASSLLQGDGEAFF | TGCGCCAGCAGCTTGTTACAGGGGGATGGTGAAGCTTTCTTT
TRBJ2-3 | - | - | TRBV4-2 | CASSQRKDTQYF | TGTGCCAGCAGCCAAAGGAAAGATACGCAGTATTTT
TRBJ2-5 | - | TRBD2 | TRBV9 | CASSSTSGGETQYF | TGTGCCAGCAGCTCCACTAGCGGGGGAGAGACCCAGTACTTC
TRBJ2-5 | - | TRBD2 | TRBV9 | CASSVGGGVGETQYF | TGTGCCAGCAGCGTAGGCGGGGGGGTTGGAGAGACCCAGTACTTC
TRBJ1-5 | many | - | TRBV15 | CATGSNQPQHF | TGTGCCACCGGTTCCAATCAGCCCCAGCATTTT
TRBJ1-5 | - | - | TRBV19 | CASSIRQRYSNQPQHF | TGTGCCAGTAGTATTAGACAGCGGTATAGCAATCAGCCCCAGCATTTT
TRBJ2-6 | - | - | TRBV20-1 | CSGTGANVLTF | TGCAGCGGAACCGGGGCCAACGTCCTGACTTTC
TRBJ1-2 | once | - | TRBV6-5 | CASRDRNGYTF | TGTGCCAGCCGGGACCGGAATGGCTACACCTTC
TRBJ2-7 | - | TRBD1 | TRBV29-1 | CSVRTGDYEQYF | TGCAGCGTTCGGACAGGGGACTACGAGCAGTACTTC
TRBJ1-5 | - | TRBD1 | TRBV13 | CASSLGQGGMGPQHF | TGTGCCAGCAGCTTAGGCCAGGGGGGCATGGGGCCCCAGCATTTT
TRBJ2-3 | once | TRBD2 | TRBV4-2 | CASSQEVAGWSDTQYF | TGTGCCAGCAGCCAAGAGGTAGCGGGGTGGTCAGATACGCAGTATTTT
TRBJ1-1 | - | TRBD1 | TRBV7-2 | CASISQGAGAEAFF | TGTGCCAGCATTTCCCAGGGGGCAGGGGCTGAAGCTTTCTTT
TRBJ2-5 | - | - | TRBV9 | CASSVGGGVQETQYF | TGTGCCAGCAGCGTAGGTGGGGGAGTCCAAGAGACCCAGTACTTC
TRBJ1-2 | - | - | TRBV6-5 | CASRFQGDGYTF | TGTGCCAGCAGGTTCCAGGGAGATGGCTACACCTTC
TRBJ1-5 | few | - | TRBV10-3 | CAISESGQVQPQHF | TGTGCCATCAGTGAGTCAGGCCAGGTCCAGCCCCAGCATTTT
TRBJ2-5 | - | - | TRBV2 | CASSERETQYF | TGTGCCAGCAGTGAAAGGGAGACCCAGTACTTC
TRBJ2-7 | - | TRBD1 | TRBV19 | CASSGGQAYEQYF | TGTGCCAGTAGTGGGGGACAGGCCTACGAGCAGTACTTC
TRBJ2-5 | - | TRBD2 | TRBV6-5 | CASSYPPSGGQETQYF | TGTGCCAGCAGTTACCCGCCTAGCGGGGGGCAAGAGACCCAGTACTTC
TRBJ2-7 | - | TRBD2 | TRBV6-1 | CASTSGGDLHYEQYF | TGTGCCAGCACCTCTGGGGGGGACCTTCACTACGAGCAGTACTTC
TRBJ2-3 | - | - | TRBV2 | CASSGTDSFGTDTQYF | TGTGCCAGCAGTGGGACGGACAGTTTCGGTACAGATACGCAGTATTTT
TRBJ1-3 | - | - | TRBV6-1 | CASNPGTTANTIYF | TGTGCCAGCAACCCCGGGACCACAGCTAACACCATATATTTT
TRBJ2-3 | - | - | TRBV27 | CASTSGADTQYF | TGTGCCAGCACGTCTGGTGCAGATACGCAGTATTTT
TRBJ1-5 | - | - | TRBV4-1 | CASSRQFNGNQPQHF | TGCGCCAGCAGCCGCCAATTTAACGGCAATCAGCCCCAGCATTTT
TRBJ2-3 | - | - | TRBV30 | CAWTGGTDTQYF | TGTGCCTGGACAGGGGGCACAGATACGCAGTATTTT
TRBJ1-1 | - | TRBD1 | TRBV6-5 | CASSYSGTGYTEAFF | TGTGCCAGCAGTTATTCCGGGACAGGGTACACTGAAGCTTTCTTT
TRBJ1-5 | - | TRBD1 | TRBV19 | CASSTRTGGFVEPQHF | TGTGCCAGTAGTACTCGGACAGGGGGCTTTGTGGAGCCCCAGCATTTT
TRBJ2-3 | few | - | TRBV30 | CAWSRDTDTQYF | TGTGCCTGGAGCAGGGACACAGATACGCAGTATTTT
TRBJ2-1 | - | - | TRBV5-1 | CASSRASYNEQFF | TGCGCCAGCAGCCGGGCCTCCTACAATGAGCAGTTCTTC
TRBJ1-1 | many | - | TRBV4-3 | CASSPEGGTEAFF | TGCGCCAGCAGCCCCGAGGGGGGGACTGAAGCTTTCTTT